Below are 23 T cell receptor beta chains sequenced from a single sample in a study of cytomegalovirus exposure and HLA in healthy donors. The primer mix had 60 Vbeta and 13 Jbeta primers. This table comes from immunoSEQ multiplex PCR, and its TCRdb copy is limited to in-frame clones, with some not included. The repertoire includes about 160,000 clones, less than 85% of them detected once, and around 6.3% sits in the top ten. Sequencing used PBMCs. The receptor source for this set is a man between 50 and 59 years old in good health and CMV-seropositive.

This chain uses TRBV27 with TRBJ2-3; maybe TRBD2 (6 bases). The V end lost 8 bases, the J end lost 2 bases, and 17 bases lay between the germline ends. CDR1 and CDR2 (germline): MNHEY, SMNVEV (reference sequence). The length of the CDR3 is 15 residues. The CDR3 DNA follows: TGTGCCAGCGCCAACTACCCGGGACTCACAGATACGCAGTATTTT. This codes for CASANYPGLTDTQYF.

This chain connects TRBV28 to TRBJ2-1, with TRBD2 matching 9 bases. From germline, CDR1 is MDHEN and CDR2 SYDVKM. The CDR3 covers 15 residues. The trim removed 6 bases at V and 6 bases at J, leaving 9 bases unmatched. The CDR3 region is CASRGPSGMSNEQFF. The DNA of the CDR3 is TGTGCCAGCAGAGGACCTAGCGGGATGAGCAATGAGCAGTTCTTC.

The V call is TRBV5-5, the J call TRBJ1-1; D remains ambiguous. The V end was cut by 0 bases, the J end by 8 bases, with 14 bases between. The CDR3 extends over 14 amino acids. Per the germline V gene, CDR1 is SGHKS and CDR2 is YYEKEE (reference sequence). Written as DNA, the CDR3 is TGTGCCAGCAGCTTGGCCGGCCAGCGATTAGAAGCTTTCTTT. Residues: CASSLAGQRLEAFF.

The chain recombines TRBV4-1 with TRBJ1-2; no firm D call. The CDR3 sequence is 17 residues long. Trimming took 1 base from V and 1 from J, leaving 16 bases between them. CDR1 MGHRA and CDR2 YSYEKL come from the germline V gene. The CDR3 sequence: CASSQGAGRKLNYGYTF. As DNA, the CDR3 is TGCGCCAGCAGCCAAGGGGCCGGGAGGAAACTTAACTATGGCTACACCTTC.

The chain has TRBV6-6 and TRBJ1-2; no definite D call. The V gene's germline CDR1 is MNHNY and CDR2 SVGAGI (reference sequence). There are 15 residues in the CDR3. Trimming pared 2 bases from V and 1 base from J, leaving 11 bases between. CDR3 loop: CASSYPGEDNYGYTF. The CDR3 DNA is TGTGCCAGCAGTTACCCTGGGGAGGATAACTATGGCTACACCTTC.

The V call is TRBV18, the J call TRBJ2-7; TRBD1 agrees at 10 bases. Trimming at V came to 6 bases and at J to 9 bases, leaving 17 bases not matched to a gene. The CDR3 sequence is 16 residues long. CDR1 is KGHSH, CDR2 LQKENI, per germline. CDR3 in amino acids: CASSHTGTGEFSRQYF. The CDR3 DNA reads TGTGCCAGCTCCCACACCGGGACAGGGGAGTTCAGTAGGCAGTACTTC.

CDR3: CASSFSGRASSYEQYF. The CDR3 DNA sequence: TGTGCCAGCAGCTTTTCAGGCAGAGCCAGCTCCTACGAGCAGTACTTC. The gene calls are TRBV11-2 and TRBJ2-7, with D unclear. From germline, CDR1 is SGHAT and CDR2 FQNNGV. V gave up 3 bases and J gave up 0 bases, with 15 bases separating them. The CDR3 has 16 residues.

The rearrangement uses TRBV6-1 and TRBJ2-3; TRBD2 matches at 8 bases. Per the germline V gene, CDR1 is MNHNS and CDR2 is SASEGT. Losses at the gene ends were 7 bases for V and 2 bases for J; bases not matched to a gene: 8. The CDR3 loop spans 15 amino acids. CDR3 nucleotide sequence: TGTGCCAGCAAACTCACTAGCGGACCCACAGATACGCAGTATTTT. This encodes CASKLTSGPTDTQYF.

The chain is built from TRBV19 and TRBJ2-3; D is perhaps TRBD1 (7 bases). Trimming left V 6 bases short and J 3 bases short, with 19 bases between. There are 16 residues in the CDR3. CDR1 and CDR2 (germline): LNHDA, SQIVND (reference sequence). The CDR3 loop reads CASSLEGALGTDTQYF. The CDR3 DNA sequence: TGTGCCAGTAGCCTGGAGGGGGCCCTTGGAACAGATACGCAGTATTTT.

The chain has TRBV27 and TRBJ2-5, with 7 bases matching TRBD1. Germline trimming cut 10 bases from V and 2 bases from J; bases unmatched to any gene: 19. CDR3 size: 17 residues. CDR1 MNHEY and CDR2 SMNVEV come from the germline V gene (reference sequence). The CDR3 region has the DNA TGTGCCATACATTCCATTGATCAGGACAGGACACAAGAGACCCAGTACTTC. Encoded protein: CAIHSIDQDRTQETQYF.

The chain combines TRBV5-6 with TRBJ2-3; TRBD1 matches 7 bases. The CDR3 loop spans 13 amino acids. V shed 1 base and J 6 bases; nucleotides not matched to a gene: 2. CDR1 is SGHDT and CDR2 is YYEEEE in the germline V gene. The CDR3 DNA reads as TGTGCCAGCAGCTTGATGACAGGGGATACGCAGTATTTT. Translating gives CASSLMTGDTQYF.

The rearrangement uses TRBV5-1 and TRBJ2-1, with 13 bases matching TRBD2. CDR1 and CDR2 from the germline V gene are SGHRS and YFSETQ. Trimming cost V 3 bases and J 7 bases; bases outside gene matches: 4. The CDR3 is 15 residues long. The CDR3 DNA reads TGCGCCAGCAGCTCCGGACTAGCGGGAGAAAATGAGCAGTTCTTC. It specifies CASSSGLAGENEQFF.

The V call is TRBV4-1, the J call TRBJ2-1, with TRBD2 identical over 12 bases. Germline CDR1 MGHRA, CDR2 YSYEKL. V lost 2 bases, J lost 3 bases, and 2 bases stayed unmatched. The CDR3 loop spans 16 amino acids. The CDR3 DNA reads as TGCGCCAGCAGCCAACGACTAGCGGGAGACTACAATGAGCAGTTCTTC. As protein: CASSQRLAGDYNEQFF.

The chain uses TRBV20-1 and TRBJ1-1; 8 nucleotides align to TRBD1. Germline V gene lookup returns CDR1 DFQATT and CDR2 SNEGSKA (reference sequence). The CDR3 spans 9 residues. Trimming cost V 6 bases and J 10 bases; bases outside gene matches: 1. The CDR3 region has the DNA TGCAGTGCCACAGGGGGAGCTTTCTTT. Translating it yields CSATGGAFF.

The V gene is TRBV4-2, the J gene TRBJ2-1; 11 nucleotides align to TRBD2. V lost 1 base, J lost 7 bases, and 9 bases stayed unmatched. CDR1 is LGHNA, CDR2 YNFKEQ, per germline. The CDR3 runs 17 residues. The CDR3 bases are TGTGCCAGCAGCCAAGTGGTAGCGGGAGGGCCCGGGAATGAGCAGTTCTTC. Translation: CASSQVVAGGPGNEQFF.

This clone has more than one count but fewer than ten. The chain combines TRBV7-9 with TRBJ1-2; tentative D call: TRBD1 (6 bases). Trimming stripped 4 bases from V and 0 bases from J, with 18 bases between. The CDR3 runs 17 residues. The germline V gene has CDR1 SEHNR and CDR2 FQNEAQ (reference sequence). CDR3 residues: CASSSTPGGQTNYGYTF. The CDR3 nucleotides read TGTGCCAGCAGCTCCACCCCCGGGGGGCAGACTAACTATGGCTACACCTTC.

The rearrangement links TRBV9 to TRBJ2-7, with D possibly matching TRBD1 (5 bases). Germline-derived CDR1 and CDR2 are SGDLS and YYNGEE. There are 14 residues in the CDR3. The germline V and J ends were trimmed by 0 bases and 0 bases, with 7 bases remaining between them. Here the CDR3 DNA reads TGTGCCAGCAGCGTAGGACAGAGCTCCTACGAGCAGTACTTC. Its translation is CASSVGQSSYEQYF.

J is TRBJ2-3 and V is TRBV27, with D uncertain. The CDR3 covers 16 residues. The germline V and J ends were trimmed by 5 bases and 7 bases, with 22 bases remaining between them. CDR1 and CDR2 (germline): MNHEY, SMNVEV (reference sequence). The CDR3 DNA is TGTGCCAGCAGTACCGCCGGCCCCAGGTTGCTTAATACGCAGTATTTT. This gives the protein CASSTAGPRLLNTQYF.

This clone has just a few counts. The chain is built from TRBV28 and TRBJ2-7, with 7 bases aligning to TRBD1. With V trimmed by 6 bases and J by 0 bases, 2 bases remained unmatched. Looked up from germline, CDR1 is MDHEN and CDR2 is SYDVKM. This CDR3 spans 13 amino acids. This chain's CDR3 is CASSRDSSYEQYF. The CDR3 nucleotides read TGTGCCAGCAGCAGGGACAGCTCCTACGAGCAGTACTTC. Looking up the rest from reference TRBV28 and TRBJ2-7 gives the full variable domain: DVKVTQSSRYLVKRTGEKVFLECVQDMDHENMFWYRQDPGLGLRLIYFSYDVKMKEKGDIPEGYSVSREKKERFSLILESASTNQTSMYLCASSRDSSYEQYFGPGTRLTVT.

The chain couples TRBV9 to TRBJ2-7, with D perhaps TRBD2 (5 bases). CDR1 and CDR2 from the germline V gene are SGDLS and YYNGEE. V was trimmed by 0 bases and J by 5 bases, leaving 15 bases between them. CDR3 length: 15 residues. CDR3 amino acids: CASSVEGADGDEQYF. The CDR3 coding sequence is TGTGCCAGCAGCGTAGAGGGAGCAGACGGGGACGAGCAGTACTTC.

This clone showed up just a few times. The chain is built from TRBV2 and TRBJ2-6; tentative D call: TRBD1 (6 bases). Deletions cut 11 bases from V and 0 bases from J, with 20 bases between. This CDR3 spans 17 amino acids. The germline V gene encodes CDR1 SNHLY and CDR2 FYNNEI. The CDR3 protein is CAEQGVDPDSGANVLTF. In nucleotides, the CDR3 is TGTGCCGAACAGGGCGTGGACCCAGACTCTGGGGCCAACGTCCTGACTTTC.

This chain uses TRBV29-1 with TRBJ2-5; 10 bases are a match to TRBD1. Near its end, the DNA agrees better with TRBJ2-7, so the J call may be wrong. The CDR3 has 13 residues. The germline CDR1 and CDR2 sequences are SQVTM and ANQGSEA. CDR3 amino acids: CSVARTGGREQYF. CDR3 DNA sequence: TGCAGCGTGGCTAGGACAGGGGGTCGCGAGCAGTACTTC.

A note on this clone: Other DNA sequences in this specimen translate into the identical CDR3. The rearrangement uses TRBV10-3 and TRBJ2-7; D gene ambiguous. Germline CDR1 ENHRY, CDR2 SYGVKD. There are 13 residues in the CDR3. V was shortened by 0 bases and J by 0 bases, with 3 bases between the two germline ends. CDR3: CAISESSSYEQYF. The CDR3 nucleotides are TGTGCCATCAGTGAGTCCAGCTCCTACGAGCAGTACTTC.